This is a list of T cell receptor beta chains from one sample in a study of PD-1 blockade in classical Hodgkin lymphoma. Sequenced by immunoSEQ multiplex PCR; TCRdb stores in-frame clones only, minus some. The profile shows 64,000 or so clones, approximately 90% of them singletons. The sequencing used peripheral blood mononuclear cells (PBMCs), collected before the fourth cycle of nivolumab. The receptors derive from a human donor with classical Hodgkin lymphoma. Both conserved end residues are part of each CDR3. Fields, in order: V gene, clone size, J gene, D gene, CDR3 DNA, CDR3 protein. A D gene is named only where the DNA matches it firmly. Some rows mark clone size as missing; the rest say once, few, many or name a class of expanded clone.

TRBV25-1	.	TRBJ1-1	TRBD1	TGTGCCAGCCAGGGACAGGGGGACACTGAAGCTTTCTTT	CASQGQGDTEAFF
TRBV11-2	.	TRBJ2-3	.	TGTGCCAGCAGCCCCGGGGCGGGGCGCAGCACAGATACGCAGTATTTT	CASSPGAGRSTDTQYF
TRBV29-1	.	TRBJ1-3	.	TGCAGCGCCCGGGACCCTTGGAGCTCTGGAAACACCATATATTTT	CSARDPWSSGNTIYF
TRBV5-1	.	TRBJ2-6	.	TGCGCCAGCAGCCATCCCGGGACACCAGCCTCTGGGGCCAACGTCCTGACTTTC	CASSHPGTPASGANVLTF
TRBV13	.	TRBJ2-1	.	TGTGCCAGCAGCTACCAGGGGAACTACAATGAGCAGTTCTTC	CASSYQGNYNEQFF
TRBV19	few	TRBJ2-2	TRBD2	TGTGCCAGCGGACTGACTGGACTAGCGGGGGACACCGGGGAGCTGTTTTTT	CASGLTGLAGDTGELFF
TRBV4-1	.	TRBJ1-4	.	TGCGCCAGCAGCCAAGTACAGGGTGTGGATGAAAAACTGTTTTTT	CASSQVQGVDEKLFF
TRBV7-9	.	TRBJ2-7	.	TGTGCCACCTCCTTGGGAGGAGGCGAGCAGTACTTC	CATSLGGGEQYF
TRBV29-1	.	TRBJ2-7	.	TGCAGCGTTGGGGCAGGGGCGCAGTACTTC	CSVGAGAQYF
TRBV7-9	.	TRBJ2-7	.	TGTGCCAGCAGCTCGGGGACATCAGGTTACGAGCAGTACTTC	CASSSGTSGYEQYF
TRBV6-5	.	TRBJ1-2	.	TGTGCCAGCAGCCAACAGATCAACTATGGCTACACCTTC	CASSQQINYGYTF
TRBV7-2	.	TRBJ2-1	.	TGTGCCAGCAGCCTTCGGGTGGGGAACTCCTACAATGAGCAGTTCTTC	CASSLRVGNSYNEQFF
TRBV5-1	.	TRBJ1-6	TRBD1	TGCGCCAGGGGGGACAGTCCCCCTTCACCCCTCCACTTT	CARGDSPPSPLHF
TRBV2	.	TRBJ2-1	.	TGTGCCAGCAAAAGCGGCATTAGCTCCTACAATGAGCAGTTCTTC	CASKSGISSYNEQFF
TRBV7-9	once	TRBJ2-3	.	TGTGCCAGCAGCTTATCAGATACGCAGTATTTT	CASSLSDTQYF
TRBV7-8	.	TRBJ2-7	TRBD2	TGTGCCAGCAGCTTAGCACCCGGACTAGCGGGAGCGGAAGGGCAGTACTTC	CASSLAPGLAGAEGQYF
TRBV4-2	.	TRBJ2-2	.	TGTGCCAGCACCTCATCAGGGGCCCTTACCGGGGAGCTGTTTTTT	CASTSSGALTGELFF
TRBV5-1	.	TRBJ2-1	TRBD2	TGCGCCAGCAGCTTGGAAGCGGGAGTATACAATGAGCAGTTCTTC	CASSLEAGVYNEQFF
TRBV4-1	.	TRBJ2-7	TRBD2	TGCGCCAGCAGCCAAGCCCCGGGACTAGCGTCCTACGAGCAGTACTTC	CASSQAPGLASYEQYF
TRBV18	.	TRBJ2-5	.	TGTGCCAGCTCACCGACTAAAGAGACCCAGTACTTC	CASSPTKETQYF
TRBV4-1	.	TRBJ1-2	TRBD1	TGCGCCAGCAGCCGAGGGACAGGGCAACACCTAAACTATGGCTACACCTTC	CASSRGTGQHLNYGYTF
TRBV28	.	TRBJ1-1	TRBD1	TGTGCCAGCAGTTCTAGAGACAGGGGGCTAAAAGCTTTCTTT	CASSSRDRGLKAFF
TRBV19	.	TRBJ2-7	.	TGTGCCAGTAGTATCGGACTTACTTGGACAGCGGCCTACGAGCAGTACTTC	CASSIGLTWTAAYEQYF
TRBV6-5	.	TRBJ2-1	.	TGTGCCAGCAGTTACTCGATTGGGTACGAGCAGTTCTTC	CASSYSIGYEQFF
TRBV28	.	TRBJ1-5	.	TGTGCCATCTCCCAGGGGAATCAGCCCCAGCATTTT	CAISQGNQPQHF
TRBV28	.	TRBJ2-7	.	TGTGCCAGCAGCACGGGTGGGGCCACCTACGAGCAGTACTTC	CASSTGGATYEQYF
TRBV7-8	.	TRBJ2-7	TRBD1	TGTGCCAGCAGCCCCGGGACAGGGGTATACGAGCAGTACTTC	CASSPGTGVYEQYF
TRBV18	.	TRBJ1-1	.	TGTGCCAGCTCACTAGCCGAAGGGTTCGCTGAAGCTTTCTTT	CASSLAEGFAEAFF